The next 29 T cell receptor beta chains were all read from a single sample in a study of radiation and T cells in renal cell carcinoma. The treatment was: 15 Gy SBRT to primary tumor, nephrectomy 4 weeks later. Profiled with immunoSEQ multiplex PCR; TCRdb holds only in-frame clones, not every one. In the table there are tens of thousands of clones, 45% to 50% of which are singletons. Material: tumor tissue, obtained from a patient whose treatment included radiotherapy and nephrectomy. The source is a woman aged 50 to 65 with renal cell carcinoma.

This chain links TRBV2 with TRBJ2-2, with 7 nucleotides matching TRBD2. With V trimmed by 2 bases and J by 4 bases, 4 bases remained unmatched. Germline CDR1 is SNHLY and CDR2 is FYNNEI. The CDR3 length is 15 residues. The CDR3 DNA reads TGTGCCAGCAGTGAACGGGGGAGGGTCACCGGGGAGCTGTTTTTT. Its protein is CASSERGRVTGELFF.

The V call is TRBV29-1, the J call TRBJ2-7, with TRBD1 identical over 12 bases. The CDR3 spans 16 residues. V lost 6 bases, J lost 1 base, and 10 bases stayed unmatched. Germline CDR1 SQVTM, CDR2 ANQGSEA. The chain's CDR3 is CSVHLGTGGNSYEQYF. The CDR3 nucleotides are TGCAGCGTCCATCTAGGGACAGGGGGCAATTCCTACGAGCAGTACTTC.

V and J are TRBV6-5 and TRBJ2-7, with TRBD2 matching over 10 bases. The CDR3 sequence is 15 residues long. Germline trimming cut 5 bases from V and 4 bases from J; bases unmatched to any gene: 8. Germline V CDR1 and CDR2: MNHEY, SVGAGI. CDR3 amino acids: CASSPIAGGLYEQYF. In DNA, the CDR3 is TGTGCCAGCAGTCCGATAGCGGGGGGTCTGTACGAGCAGTACTTC.

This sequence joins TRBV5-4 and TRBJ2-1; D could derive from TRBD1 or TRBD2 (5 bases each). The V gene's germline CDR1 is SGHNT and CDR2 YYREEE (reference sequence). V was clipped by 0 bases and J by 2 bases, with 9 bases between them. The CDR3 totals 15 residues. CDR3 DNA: TGTGCCAGCAGCTTGGGAGGGGACCCCTACAATGAGCAGTTCTTC. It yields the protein CASSLGGDPYNEQFF.

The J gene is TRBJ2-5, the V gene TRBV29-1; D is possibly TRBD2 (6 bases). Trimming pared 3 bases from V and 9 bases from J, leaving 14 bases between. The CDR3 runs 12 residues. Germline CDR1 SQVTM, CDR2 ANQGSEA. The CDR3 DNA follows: TGCAGCGTTGAGGTGCCGCCGGGAGCCCAGTACTTC. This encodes CSVEVPPGAQYF.

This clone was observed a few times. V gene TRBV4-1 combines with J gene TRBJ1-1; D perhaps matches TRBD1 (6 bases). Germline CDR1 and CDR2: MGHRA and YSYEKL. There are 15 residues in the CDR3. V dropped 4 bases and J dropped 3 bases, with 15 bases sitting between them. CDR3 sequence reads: CASSLAGARDTEAFF. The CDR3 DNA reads TGCGCCAGCAGCCTAGCGGGGGCGAGGGACACTGAAGCTTTCTTT.

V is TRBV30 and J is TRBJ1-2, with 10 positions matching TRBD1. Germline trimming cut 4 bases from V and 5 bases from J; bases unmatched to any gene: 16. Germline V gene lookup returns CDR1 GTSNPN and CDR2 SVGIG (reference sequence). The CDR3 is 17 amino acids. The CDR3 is CAWMSLPPGQGFYGYTF. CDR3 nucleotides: TGTGCCTGGATGAGTCTTCCCCCGGGACAGGGGTTTTATGGCTACACCTTC.

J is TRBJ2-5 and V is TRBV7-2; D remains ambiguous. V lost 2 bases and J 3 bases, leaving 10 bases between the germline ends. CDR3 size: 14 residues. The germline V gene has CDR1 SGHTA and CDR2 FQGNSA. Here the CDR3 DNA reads TGTGCCAGCAGCTTAATTGGATCTAAAGAGACCCAGTACTTC. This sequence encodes CASSLIGSKETQYF.

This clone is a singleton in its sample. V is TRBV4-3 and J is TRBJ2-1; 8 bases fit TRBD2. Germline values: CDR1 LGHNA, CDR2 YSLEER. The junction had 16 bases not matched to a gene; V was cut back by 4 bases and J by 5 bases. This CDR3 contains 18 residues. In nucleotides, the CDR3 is TGCGCCAGCAGCCGCGGCGTGTCGTGGCGGGGGGTGGACAATGAGCAGTTCTTC. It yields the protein CASSRGVSWRGVDNEQFF.

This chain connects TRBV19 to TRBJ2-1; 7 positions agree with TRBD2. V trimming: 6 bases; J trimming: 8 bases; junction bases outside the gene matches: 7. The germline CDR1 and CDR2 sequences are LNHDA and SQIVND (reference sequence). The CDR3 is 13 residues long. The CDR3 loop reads CASRGLVVDEQFF. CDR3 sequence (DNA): TGTGCCAGTAGAGGACTAGTGGTCGATGAGCAGTTCTTC.

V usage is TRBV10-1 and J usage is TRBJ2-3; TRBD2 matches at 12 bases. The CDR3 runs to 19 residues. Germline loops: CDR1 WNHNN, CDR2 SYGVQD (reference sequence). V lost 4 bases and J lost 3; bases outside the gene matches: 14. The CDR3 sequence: CASSGDPETSGGWTDTQYF. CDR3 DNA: TGCGCCAGCAGTGGAGACCCGGAAACTAGCGGGGGGTGGACAGATACGCAGTATTTT.

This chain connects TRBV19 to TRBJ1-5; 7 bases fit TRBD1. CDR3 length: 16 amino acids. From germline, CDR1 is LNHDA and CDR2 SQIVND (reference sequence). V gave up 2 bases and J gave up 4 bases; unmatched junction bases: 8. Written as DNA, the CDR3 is TGTGCCAGTAGTATATTTCAGGGGGTGAGGAATCAGCCCCAGCATTTT. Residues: CASSIFQGVRNQPQHF. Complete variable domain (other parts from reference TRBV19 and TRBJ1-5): DGGITQSPKYLFRKEGQNVTLSCEQNLNHDAMYWYRQDPGQGLRLIYYSQIVNDFQKGDIAEGYSVSREKKESFPLTVTSAQKNPTAFYLCASSIFQGVRNQPQHFGDGTRLSIL.

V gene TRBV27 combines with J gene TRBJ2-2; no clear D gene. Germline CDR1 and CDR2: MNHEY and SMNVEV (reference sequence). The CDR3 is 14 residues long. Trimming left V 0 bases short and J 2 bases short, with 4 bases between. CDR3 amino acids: CASSLSINTGELFF. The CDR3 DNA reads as TGTGCCAGCAGTTTATCGATTAACACCGGGGAGCTGTTTTTT.

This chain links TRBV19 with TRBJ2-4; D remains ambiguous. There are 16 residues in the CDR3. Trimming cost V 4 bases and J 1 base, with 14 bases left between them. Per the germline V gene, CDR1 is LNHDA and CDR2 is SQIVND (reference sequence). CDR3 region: CASSKRQGSAKNIQYF. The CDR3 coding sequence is TGTGCCAGTAGTAAAAGACAAGGTTCCGCCAAAAACATTCAGTACTTC.

This CDR3 is CASTLSFRVDTEAFF. In DNA form, the CDR3 reads TGTGCCAGCACCTTAAGCTTCAGGGTCGACACTGAAGCTTTCTTT. The chain is built from TRBV6-5 and TRBJ1-1; D possibly corresponds to TRBD1 (5 bases). V was pared by 7 bases and J by 3 bases, with 18 bases between. CDR1 is MNHEY and CDR2 is SVGAGI in the germline V gene. This CDR3 contains 15 residues.

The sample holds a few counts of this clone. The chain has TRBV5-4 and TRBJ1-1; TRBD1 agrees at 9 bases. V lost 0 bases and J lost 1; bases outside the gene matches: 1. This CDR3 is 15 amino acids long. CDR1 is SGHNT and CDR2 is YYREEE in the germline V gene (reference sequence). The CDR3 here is CASSLGGQGNTEAFF. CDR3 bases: TGTGCCAGCAGCTTGGGGGGACAGGGGAACACTGAAGCTTTCTTT.

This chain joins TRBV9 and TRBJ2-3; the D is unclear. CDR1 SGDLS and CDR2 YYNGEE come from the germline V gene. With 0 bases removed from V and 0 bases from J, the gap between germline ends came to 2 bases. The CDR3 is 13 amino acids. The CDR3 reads CASSVASTDTQYF. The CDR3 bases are TGTGCCAGCAGCGTAGCTAGCACAGATACGCAGTATTTT.

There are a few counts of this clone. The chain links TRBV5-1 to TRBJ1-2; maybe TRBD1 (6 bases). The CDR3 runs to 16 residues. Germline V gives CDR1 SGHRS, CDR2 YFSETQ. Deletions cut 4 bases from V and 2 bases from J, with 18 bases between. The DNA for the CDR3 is TGCGCCAGCAGCCCGAGTGGACAGACCCTCAACTATGGCTACACCTTC. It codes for CASSPSGQTLNYGYTF.

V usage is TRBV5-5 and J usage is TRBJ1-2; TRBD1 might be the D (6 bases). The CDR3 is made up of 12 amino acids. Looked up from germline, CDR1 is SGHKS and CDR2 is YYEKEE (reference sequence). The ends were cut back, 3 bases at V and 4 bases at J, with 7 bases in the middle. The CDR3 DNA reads TGTGCCAGCAGCTCGGACAGCTATGGCTACACCTTC. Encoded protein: CASSSDSYGYTF.

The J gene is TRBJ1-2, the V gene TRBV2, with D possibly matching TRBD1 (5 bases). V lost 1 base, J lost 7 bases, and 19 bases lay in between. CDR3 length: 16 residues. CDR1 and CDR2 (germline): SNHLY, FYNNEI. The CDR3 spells CASSEVLRAGRGGYTF. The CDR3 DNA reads TGTGCCAGCAGTGAAGTCTTGCGGGCAGGGCGGGGTGGCTACACCTTC.

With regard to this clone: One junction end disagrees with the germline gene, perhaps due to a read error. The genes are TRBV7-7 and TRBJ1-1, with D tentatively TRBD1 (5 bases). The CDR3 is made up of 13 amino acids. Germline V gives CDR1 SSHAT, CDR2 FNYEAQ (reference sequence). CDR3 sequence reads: CASSQGWNTEAFF. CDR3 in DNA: TGTGCTAGCAGCCAGGGTTGGAACACTGAAGCTTTCTTT.

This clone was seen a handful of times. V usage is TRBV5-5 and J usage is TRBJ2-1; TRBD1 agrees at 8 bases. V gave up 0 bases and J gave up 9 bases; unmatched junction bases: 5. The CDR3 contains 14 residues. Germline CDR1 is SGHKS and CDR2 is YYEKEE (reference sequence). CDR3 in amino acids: CASSLGQGNGEQFF. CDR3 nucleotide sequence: TGTGCCAGCAGCTTGGGACAGGGGAACGGTGAGCAGTTCTTC.

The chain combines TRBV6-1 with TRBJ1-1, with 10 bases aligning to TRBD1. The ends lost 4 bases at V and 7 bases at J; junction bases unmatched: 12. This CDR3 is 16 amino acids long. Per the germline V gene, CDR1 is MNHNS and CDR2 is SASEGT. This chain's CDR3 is CASSGGTGVNTDEAFF. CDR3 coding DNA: TGTGCCAGCAGTGGCGGGACAGGGGTTAACACTGATGAAGCTTTCTTT.

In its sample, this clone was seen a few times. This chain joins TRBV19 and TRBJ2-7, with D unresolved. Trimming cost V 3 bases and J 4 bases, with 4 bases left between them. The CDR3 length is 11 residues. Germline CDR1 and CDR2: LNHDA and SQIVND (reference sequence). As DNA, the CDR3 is TGTGCCAGTAGTATGGGGTACGAGCAGTACTTC. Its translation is CASSMGYEQYF.

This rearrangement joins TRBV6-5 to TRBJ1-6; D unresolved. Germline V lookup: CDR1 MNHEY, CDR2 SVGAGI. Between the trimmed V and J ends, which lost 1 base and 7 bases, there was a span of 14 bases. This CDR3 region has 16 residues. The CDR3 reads CASSYYGYPRNSPLHF. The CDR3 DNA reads TGTGCCAGCAGTTACTACGGGTACCCGCGGAATTCACCCCTCCACTTT.

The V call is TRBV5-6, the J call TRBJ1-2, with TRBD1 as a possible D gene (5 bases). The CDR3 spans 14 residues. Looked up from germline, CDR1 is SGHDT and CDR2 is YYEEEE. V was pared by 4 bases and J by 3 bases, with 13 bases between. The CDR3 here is CASSLQGWDYGYTF. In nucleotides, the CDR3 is TGTGCCAGCAGCCTCCAGGGATGGGACTATGGCTACACCTTC.

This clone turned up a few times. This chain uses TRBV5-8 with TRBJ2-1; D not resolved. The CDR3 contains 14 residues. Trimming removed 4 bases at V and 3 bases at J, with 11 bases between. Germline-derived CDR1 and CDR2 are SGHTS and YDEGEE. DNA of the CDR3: TGTGCCAGCAGCCCACGGCTGGGCTACAATGAGCAGTTCTTC. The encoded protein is CASSPRLGYNEQFF.

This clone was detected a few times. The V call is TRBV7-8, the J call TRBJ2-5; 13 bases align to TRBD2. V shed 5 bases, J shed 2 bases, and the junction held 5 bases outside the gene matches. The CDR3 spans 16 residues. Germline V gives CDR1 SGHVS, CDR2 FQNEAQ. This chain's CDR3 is CASSNRLAGGQETQYF. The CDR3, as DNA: TGTGCCAGCAGCAATCGACTAGCGGGGGGTCAAGAGACCCAGTACTTC.

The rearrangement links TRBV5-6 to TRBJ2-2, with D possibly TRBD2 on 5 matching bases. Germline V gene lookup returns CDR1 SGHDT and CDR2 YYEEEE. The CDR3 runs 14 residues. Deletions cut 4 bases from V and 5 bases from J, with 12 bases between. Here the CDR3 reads CASSIGVITGELFF. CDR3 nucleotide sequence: TGTGCCAGCAGCATCGGGGTGATTACCGGGGAGCTGTTTTTT.